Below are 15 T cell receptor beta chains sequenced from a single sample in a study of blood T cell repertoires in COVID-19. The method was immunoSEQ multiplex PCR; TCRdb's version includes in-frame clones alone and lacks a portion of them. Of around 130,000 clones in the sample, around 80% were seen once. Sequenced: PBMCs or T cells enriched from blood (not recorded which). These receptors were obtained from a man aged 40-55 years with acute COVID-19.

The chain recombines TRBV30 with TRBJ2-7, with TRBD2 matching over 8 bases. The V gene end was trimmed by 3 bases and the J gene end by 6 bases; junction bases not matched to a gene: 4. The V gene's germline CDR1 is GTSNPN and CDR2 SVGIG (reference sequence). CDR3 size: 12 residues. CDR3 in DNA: TGTGCCTGGAGCCTTAGCGGGACCGAGCAGTACTTC. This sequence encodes CAWSLSGTEQYF.

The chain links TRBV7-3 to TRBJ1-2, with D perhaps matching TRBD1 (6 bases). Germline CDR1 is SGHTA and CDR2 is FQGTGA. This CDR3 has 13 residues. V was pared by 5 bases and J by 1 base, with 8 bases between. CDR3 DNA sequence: TGTGCCAGCAGCCCGGACAGTAACTATGGCTACACCTTC. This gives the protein CASSPDSNYGYTF. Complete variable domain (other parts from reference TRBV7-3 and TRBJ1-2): GAGVSQTPSNKVTEKGKYVELRCDPISGHTALYWYRQSLGQGPEFLIYFQGTGAADDSGLPNDRFFAVRPEGSVSTLKIQRTERGDSAVYLCASSPDSNYGYTFGSGTRLTVV.

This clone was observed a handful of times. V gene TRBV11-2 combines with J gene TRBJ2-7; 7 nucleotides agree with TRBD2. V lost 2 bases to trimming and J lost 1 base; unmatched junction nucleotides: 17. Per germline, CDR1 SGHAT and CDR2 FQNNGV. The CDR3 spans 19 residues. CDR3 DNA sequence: TGTGCCAGCAGCTTAAGAACGGCGCGGGAGAGTCGGAGGTCCTACGAGCAGTACTTC. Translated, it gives CASSLRTARESRRSYEQYF.

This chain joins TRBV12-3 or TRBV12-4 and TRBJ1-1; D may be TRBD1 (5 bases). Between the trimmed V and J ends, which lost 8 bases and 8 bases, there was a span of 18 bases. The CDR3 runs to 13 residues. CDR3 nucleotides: TGTGCCAGCGGGCTTATAGGCCCAGGGGAAGCTTTCTTT. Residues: CASGLIGPGEAFF.

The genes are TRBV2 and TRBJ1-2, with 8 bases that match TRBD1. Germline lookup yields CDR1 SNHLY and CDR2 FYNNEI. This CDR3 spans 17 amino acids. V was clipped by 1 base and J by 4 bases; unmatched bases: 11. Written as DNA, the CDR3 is TGTGCCAGCAGTGAAGTTCCTACCCGGACAGGGCTCTATGGCTACACCTTC. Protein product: CASSEVPTRTGLYGYTF.

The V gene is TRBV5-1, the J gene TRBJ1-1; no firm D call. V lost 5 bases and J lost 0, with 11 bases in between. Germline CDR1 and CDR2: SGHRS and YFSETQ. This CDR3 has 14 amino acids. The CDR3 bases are TGCGCCAGCAGGGCCAGTACAATGAACACTGAAGCTTTCTTT. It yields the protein CASRASTMNTEAFF.

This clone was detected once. The CDR3 spells CAISDARQGASEQFF. CDR3 DNA: TGTGCCATCAGTGATGCGAGACAGGGGGCAAGTGAGCAGTTCTTC. The chain links TRBV10-3 to TRBJ2-1; 10 nucleotides line up with TRBD1. This CDR3 is built from 15 residues. The germline CDR1 and CDR2 sequences are ENHRY and SYGVKD. V gave up 3 bases and J gave up 9 bases; unmatched junction bases: 8.

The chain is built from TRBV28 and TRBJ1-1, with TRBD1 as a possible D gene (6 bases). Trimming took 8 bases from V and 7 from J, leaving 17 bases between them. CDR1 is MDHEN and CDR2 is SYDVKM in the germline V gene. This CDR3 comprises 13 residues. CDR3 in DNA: TGTGCCAGCGACACAGGGCTACGTGGTGAAGCTTTCTTT. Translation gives CASDTGLRGEAFF.

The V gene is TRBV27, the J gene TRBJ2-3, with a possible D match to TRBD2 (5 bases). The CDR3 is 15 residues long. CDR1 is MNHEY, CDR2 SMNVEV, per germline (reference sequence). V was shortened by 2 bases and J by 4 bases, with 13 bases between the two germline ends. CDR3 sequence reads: CASSLGGRSPDTQYF. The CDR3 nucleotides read TGTGCCAGCAGTTTAGGAGGCCGGAGCCCAGATACGCAGTATTTT.

DNA for the CDR3: TGTGCCAGCAGTTCAAGGACTAGCGGGAGGGGCGAGACCCAGTACTTC. This gives the protein CASSSRTSGRGETQYF. The chain uses TRBV6-5 and TRBJ2-5; 15 bases line up with TRBD2. Germline V gene data show CDR1 as MNHEY and CDR2 as SVGAGI. The CDR3 runs 16 residues. J lost 5 bases, V lost 4 bases, and 5 bases had no gene match.

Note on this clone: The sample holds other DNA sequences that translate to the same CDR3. CDR3 region: CASSLDRNEKLFF. CDR3 coding DNA: TGCGCCAGCAGTCTGGACAGGAATGAAAAACTGTTTTTT. V gene TRBV5-1 combines with J gene TRBJ1-4, with 7 bases that match TRBD1. J lost 5 bases, V lost 5 bases, and 3 bases had no gene match. The CDR3 is 13 residues long. Germline lookup yields CDR1 SGHRS and CDR2 YFSETQ.

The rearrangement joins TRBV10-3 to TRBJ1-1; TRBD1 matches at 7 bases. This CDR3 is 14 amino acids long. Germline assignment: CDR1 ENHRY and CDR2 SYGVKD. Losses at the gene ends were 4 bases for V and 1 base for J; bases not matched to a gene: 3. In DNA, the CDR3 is TGTGCCATCAGTGGCGGGACAGAGAACACTGAAGCTTTCTTT. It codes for CAISGGTENTEAFF.

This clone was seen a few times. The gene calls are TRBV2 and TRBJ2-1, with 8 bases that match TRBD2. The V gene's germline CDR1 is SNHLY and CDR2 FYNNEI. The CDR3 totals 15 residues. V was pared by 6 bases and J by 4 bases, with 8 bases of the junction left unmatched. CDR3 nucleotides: TGTGCCAGCAGAACCAGCGGGAGCTTATACAATGAGCAGTTCTTC. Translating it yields CASRTSGSLYNEQFF.

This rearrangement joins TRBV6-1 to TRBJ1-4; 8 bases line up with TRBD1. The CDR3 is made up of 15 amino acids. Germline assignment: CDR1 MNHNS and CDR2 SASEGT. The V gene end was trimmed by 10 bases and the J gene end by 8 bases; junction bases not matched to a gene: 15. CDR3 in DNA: TGTGCCACCAAACCTCAGGGGACAGGAGGCGAAAAACTGTTTTTT. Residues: CATKPQGTGGEKLFF.

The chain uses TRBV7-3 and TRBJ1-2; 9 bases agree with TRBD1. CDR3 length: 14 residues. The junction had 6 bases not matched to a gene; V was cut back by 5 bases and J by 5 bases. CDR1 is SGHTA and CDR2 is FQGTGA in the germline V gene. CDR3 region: CASSLGDRVYGYTF. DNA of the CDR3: TGTGCCAGCAGCCTAGGGGACAGGGTTTATGGCTACACCTTC.